The entry that follows covers one T cell receptor beta chain sequence. The record originates from a study of technical replicates of blood from a few donors. The data were produced by immunoSEQ multiplex PCR, yet TCRdb's version contains in-frame clones alone and is incomplete. The sample has 80,000 or so clones; about 98% are singletons. The CDR3 covers 12 residues. Germline CDR1 and CDR2: MNHEY and SMNVEV (reference sequence). Trimming took 6 bases from V and 5 from J; bases not matched to a gene: 2. The TCR comes from a human donor in good health. What was sequenced was T cells isolated from PBMCs. This rearrangement joins TRBV27 to TRBJ1-1, with 8 nucleotides matching TRBD1. CDR3 residues: CASSDRGTEAFF. The CDR3 DNA is TGTGCCAGCAGCGACAGGGGAACTGAAGCTTTCTTT.